The present T cell receptor beta chain was sequenced within a study of Ad26.COV2.S vaccination and SARS-CoV-2 variants. General study points: Reported post-vaccination CD8+ and CD4+ T cell responses to spike showed substantial breadth.

The CDR3 has 13 amino acids. The V and J ends lost 11 bases and 4 bases, in that order; junction bases with no gene match: 7. Germline V gives CDR1 MNHNS, CDR2 SASEGT. This clone was found once. Its antigen remains unknown. The protocol was immunoSEQ multiplex PCR, while the TCRdb copy is restricted to in-frame clones and leaves out a portion. The sample records some 250,000 clones, roughly 88% being singletons. Treatment reported: approximately 18 received Ad26.COV2.S at low or high dose, single or two shots; roughly five received placebo; per-sample allocation not given. Samples were taken on day 63 after the first vaccine or placebo injection. Cohort 1b enrolled adults aged 18-55 years in Boston.

This specimen was peripheral blood, taken in a trial of Ad26.COV2.S vaccine versus placebo. The chain employs TRBV6-1 and TRBJ2-2, with 7 bases lining up with TRBD2. The source is a person between 18 and 60 years old who received the Ad26.COV2.S COVID-19 vaccine or a placebo. DNA of the CDR3: TGTGCCGGGGGGGGACCCAGCACCGGGGAGCTGTTTTTT. This gives the protein CAGGGPSTGELFF.